These 26 T cell receptor beta chains share one sample of origin, sequenced in a study of T cell repertoires in cytomegalovirus infection (dated 2019 in TCRdb). Sequencing took place on an Illumina HiSeq 1500. TCRdb reprocessing: public reads trimmed at Q25 with fastp, clones called with MiXCR, in-frame beta chains kept. Identical CDR3 proteins give one entry, which carries the most common genes and DNA. The sample records 150,000 to 200,000 distinct CDR3 sequences, 15% to 20% of which are singletons. Around 3.2% of the sample lies in the top ten. The sample was PBMCs. These receptors all stem from a human donor in good health (CMV status not recorded). Some clones in this sample may be carry-over from other donors' samples.

The chain is built from TRBV20-1 and TRBJ2-5; 9 positions match TRBD1. This CDR3 contains 16 residues. Germline CDR1 DFQATT, CDR2 SNEGSKA (reference sequence). The junction had 8 bases not matched to a gene; V was cut back by 2 bases and J by 1 base. CDR3 residues: CSARNYRDRVQETQYF. CDR3 bases: TGCAGTGCTAGAAACTACCGGGACAGGGTCCAAGAGACCCAGTACTTC.

There are many counts of this clonotype. The chain employs TRBV7-9 and TRBJ1-2; D is unclear. The germline gives CDR1 SEHNR, CDR2 FQNEAQ (reference sequence). V was trimmed by 5 bases and J by 7 bases, leaving 14 bases between them. The CDR3 is 13 amino acids. The CDR3 nucleotides read TGTGCCAGCAGCCCCGACGCAACCGGTGGCTACACCTTC. It translates to CASSPDATGGYTF.

This chain links TRBV7-9 with TRBJ1-6; D may be TRBD1 (5 bases). The V end was cut by 5 bases, the J end by 2 bases, with 10 bases between. The CDR3 is made up of 15 amino acids. Germline-derived CDR1 and CDR2 are SEHNR and FQNEAQ (reference sequence). The CDR3 DNA follows: TGTGCCAGCAGCCCGTTGACAGCCTATAATTCACCCCTCCACTTT. It translates to CASSPLTAYNSPLHF.

This rearrangement joins TRBV6-2 or TRBV6-3 to TRBJ1-1; D uncertain. The ends were cut back, 6 bases at V and 5 bases at J, with 10 bases in the middle. The CDR3 is 12 residues long. Germline V gene data show CDR1 as MNHEY and CDR2 as SVGEGT. The CDR3 nucleotides read TGTGCCAGCAGCCTTGGACTGACTGAAGCTTTCTTT. Translating it yields CASSLGLTEAFF.

This chain links TRBV6-5 with TRBJ2-1, with D perhaps matching TRBD2 (6 bases). This CDR3 spans 14 amino acids. Trimming removed 5 bases from V and 2 bases from J, with 10 bases in between. The germline V gene encodes CDR1 MNHEY and CDR2 SVGAGI. As DNA, the CDR3 is TGTGCCAGCAGTCACGAGCGGGCCTACAATGAGCAGTTCTTC. It is translated as CASSHERAYNEQFF.

The chain has TRBV19 and TRBJ1-1; D is unclear. CDR3 length: 14 residues. Trimming took off 7 bases at V and 1 base at J, with 13 bases between the two ends. The germline CDR1 and CDR2 sequences are LNHDA and SQIVND (reference sequence). The CDR3 loop reads CASNDPNKNTEAFF. The DNA for the CDR3 is TGTGCCAGTAATGACCCGAACAAGAACACTGAAGCTTTCTTT.

This clonotype was picked up a small number of times. The chain is built from TRBV7-8 and TRBJ2-3; D is possibly TRBD1 or TRBD2 (5 bases each). Germline lookup yields CDR1 SGHVS and CDR2 FQNEAQ. This CDR3 comprises 13 residues. Trimming removed 5 bases at V and 5 bases at J, with 11 bases between. CDR3 DNA sequence: TGTGCCAGCAGCCTGGGGGTCCAAGATACGCAGTATTTT. This gives the protein CASSLGVQDTQYF.

This clonotype came up many times. The chain carries TRBV7-8 and TRBJ1-3; D is undetermined. The CDR3 length is 16 residues. Per the germline V gene, CDR1 is SGHVS and CDR2 is FQNEAQ. The V end lost 0 bases, the J end lost 2 bases, and 11 bases lay between the germline ends. The CDR3 DNA is TGTGCCAGCAGCTTAGCGTTCGGGGATCCTGGAAACACCATATATTTT. Residues: CASSLAFGDPGNTIYF.

This chain uses TRBV30 with TRBJ2-2; 7 bases align to TRBD1. V lost 3 bases to trimming and J lost 7 bases; unmatched junction nucleotides: 5. The germline gives CDR1 GTSNPN, CDR2 SVGIG (reference sequence). The CDR3 extends over 13 amino acids. Written as DNA, the CDR3 is TGTGCCTGGAGCGACAGGGTGATCGGGGAGCTGTTTTTT. It yields the protein CAWSDRVIGELFF.

Of note for this clonotype: The germline gene is not matched at one end of the junction; a read error may be the cause. V gene TRBV27 combines with J gene TRBJ2-4, with 10 bases fitting TRBD2. CDR1 and CDR2 (germline): MNHEY, SMNVEV (reference sequence). The CDR3 contains 20 residues. For the CDR3, the DNA is TGTGCCATCAGTTTATCGTTTCGAGCGGGAGGGCCGGGGGCCAAAAACATTCAGTACTTC. It encodes CAISLSFRAGGPGAKNIQYF.

This clonotype was detected many times. The CDR3 loop is CASSLAPGSNQPQHF. CDR3 sequence (DNA): TGTGCCAGCAGCTTAGCGCCAGGGTCCAATCAGCCCCAGCATTTT. The rearrangement joins TRBV7-8 to TRBJ1-5, with D possibly being TRBD1 (5 bases). Germline V lookup: CDR1 SGHVS, CDR2 FQNEAQ. The CDR3 consists of 15 residues. V was shortened by 0 bases and J by 3 bases, with 9 bases between the two germline ends.

This chain uses TRBV28 with TRBJ2-3, with 8 positions matching TRBD2. The CDR3 length is 15 residues. Germline CDR1 is MDHEN and CDR2 is SYDVKM. Germline trimming cut 1 base from V and 3 bases from J; bases unmatched to any gene: 3. This CDR3 is CASSLSAGGTDTQYF. The CDR3 bases are TGTGCCAGCAGTTTATCCGCGGGAGGAACAGATACGCAGTATTTT.

This clonotype was detected a few times. The rearrangement links TRBV11-2 to TRBJ2-3; maybe TRBD2 (6 bases). The CDR3 totals 17 residues. Germline V gives CDR1 SGHAT, CDR2 FQNNGV. The V end was cut by 5 bases, the J end by 5 bases, with 23 bases between. The CDR3 spells CASSPVGGATRRDTQYF. The CDR3 nucleotides are TGTGCCAGCAGCCCGGTCGGGGGAGCTACCCGGAGAGATACGCAGTATTTT. The whole variable domain, remainder taken from reference TRBV11-2 and TRBJ2-3, is EAGVAQSPRYKIIEKRQSVAFWCNPISGHATLYWYQQILGQGPKLLIQFQNNGVVDDSQLPKDRFSAERLKGVDSTLKIQPAKLEDSAVYLCASSPVGGATRRDTQYFGPGTRLTVL.

This clonotype has ten or more counts. This chain connects TRBV5-1 to TRBJ2-2; D unclear. Germline-derived CDR1 and CDR2 are SGHRS and YFSETQ. The length of the CDR3 is 13 residues. Trimming pared 2 bases from V and 6 bases from J, leaving 8 bases between. CDR3: CASSFEPSGELFF. CDR3 DNA sequence: TGCGCCAGCAGCTTCGAGCCTTCCGGGGAGCTGTTTTTT.

The table lists this clonotype with a few counts. The rearrangement uses TRBV6-1 and TRBJ2-5, with D maybe TRBD1 (6 bases). Germline CDR1 is MNHNS and CDR2 is SASEGT. This CDR3 has 15 amino acids. V lost 4 bases and J 5 bases, leaving 17 bases between the germline ends. The CDR3 region has the DNA TGTGCCAGCAGTGGGACAGTAGCCCGGAGGGAGACCCAGTACTTC. The encoded protein is CASSGTVARRETQYF.

This chain links TRBV4-1 with TRBJ2-1; 10 bases line up with TRBD2. The V and J ends lost 0 bases and 6 bases, in that order; junction bases with no gene match: 11. The CDR3 loop spans 18 amino acids. Germline CDR1 reads MGHRA; CDR2 reads YSYEKL. CDR3 DNA sequence: TGCGCCAGCAGCCAAGATGCGCTAGCGGGAGTCTACGGCAATGAGCAGTTCTTC. Its protein is CASSQDALAGVYGNEQFF.

This clonotype was found many times. The V gene is TRBV7-6, the J gene TRBJ2-1, with TRBD2 matching over 12 bases. Germline assignment: CDR1 SGHVS and CDR2 FNYEAQ. V lost 3 bases, J lost 2 bases, and 8 bases stayed unmatched. The CDR3 has 18 amino acids. CDR3 sequence: CASSLKLAGGSPYNEQFF. CDR3 coding DNA: TGTGCCAGCAGCTTGAAACTAGCGGGAGGATCTCCCTACAATGAGCAGTTCTTC.

The chain joins TRBV5-1 to TRBJ2-7; D possibly matches TRBD1 or TRBD2 (6 bases each). Germline V gene sequence: CDR1 SGHRS, CDR2 YFSETQ. This CDR3 has 14 residues. The V end lost 4 bases, the J end lost 1 base, and 12 bases lay between the germline ends. The CDR3 sequence is CASSPVGGSYEQYF. For the CDR3, the DNA is TGCGCCAGCAGCCCGGTAGGGGGGTCCTACGAGCAGTACTTC.

This chain uses TRBV9 with TRBJ2-4; TRBD1 matches at 7 bases. CDR1 is SGDLS and CDR2 is YYNGEE in the germline V gene. Unmatched junction bases numbered 12, after V lost 0 bases and J lost 0 bases. The CDR3 totals 19 residues. CDR3 sequence reads: CASSVGTGPSALAKNIQYF. CDR3 sequence (DNA): TGTGCCAGCAGCGTAGGGACAGGTCCATCTGCTCTAGCCAAAAACATTCAGTACTTC.

This clonotype was found a few times. The gene calls are TRBV12-3 or TRBV12-4 and TRBJ2-7; possibly TRBD1 or TRBD2 for D (5 bases each). CDR3 size: 14 residues. Between the trimmed V and J ends, which lost 5 bases and 3 bases, there was a span of 14 bases. The CDR3 DNA sequence: TGTGCCAGCAGTGAGACCGGGACGAACTACGAGCAGTACTTC. It codes for CASSETGTNYEQYF.

Many counts were recorded for this clonotype. The chain joins TRBV7-2 to TRBJ2-7, with D perhaps matching TRBD1 (5 bases). The V end lost 6 bases, the J end lost 0 bases, and 12 bases lay between the germline ends. The length of the CDR3 is 14 residues. CDR1 and CDR2 from the germline V gene are SGHTA and FQGNSA. In nucleotides, the CDR3 is TGTGCCAGCAGTGTAAGGGGCCCCTCCTACGAGCAGTACTTC. Amino acids: CASSVRGPSYEQYF.

This sequence joins TRBV7-8 and TRBJ1-1, with 8 nucleotides matching TRBD1. This CDR3 has 14 amino acids. Trimming removed 5 bases from V and 1 base from J; junction bases left unmatched: 3. Per germline, CDR1 SGHVS and CDR2 FQNEAQ. CDR3 protein: CASSEDRGNTEAFF. The CDR3, as DNA: TGTGCCAGCAGCGAAGACAGGGGGAACACTGAAGCTTTCTTT.

This clonotype was recorded at least ten times. This chain joins TRBV7-2 and TRBJ1-2; no reliable D call. Per the germline V gene, CDR1 is SGHTA and CDR2 is FQGNSA. V was clipped by 2 bases and J by 0 bases, with 4 bases between them. CDR3 length: 13 residues. The CDR3 loop is CASSLTANYGYTF. The CDR3, as DNA: TGTGCCAGCAGCTTAACGGCTAACTATGGCTACACCTTC.

This clonotype has a handful of counts. The J gene is TRBJ2-5, the V gene TRBV12-3 or TRBV12-4; D gene unclear. The CDR3 is made up of 13 amino acids. The V end was cut by 2 bases, the J end by 1 base, with 5 bases between. The CDR3 loop reads CASSLISQETQYF. The CDR3 bases are TGTGCCAGCAGTTTAATCTCCCAAGAGACCCAGTACTTC.

The chain is built from TRBV14 and TRBJ2-5; no definite D call. Germline V gene lookup returns CDR1 SGHDN and CDR2 FVKESK. CDR3 size: 12 residues. The V gene lost 3 bases and the J gene lost 2 bases, with 4 bases spanning the gap. Written as DNA, the CDR3 is TGTGCCAGCAGCCACTATCAAGAGACCCAGTACTTC. Its translation: CASSHYQETQYF.

This clonotype has ten or more counts. The rearrangement joins TRBV28 to TRBJ2-2, with a weak D call TRBD1 (7 bases). There are 18 residues in the CDR3. The V end lost 3 bases, the J end lost 6 bases, and 23 bases lay between the germline ends. Germline-derived CDR1 and CDR2 are MDHEN and SYDVKM. The CDR3, as DNA: TGTGCCAGCAGTTTGGAGGGAGTGAGGGGGCGCAAACCCGGGGAGCTGTTTTTT. The encoded protein is CASSLEGVRGRKPGELFF.